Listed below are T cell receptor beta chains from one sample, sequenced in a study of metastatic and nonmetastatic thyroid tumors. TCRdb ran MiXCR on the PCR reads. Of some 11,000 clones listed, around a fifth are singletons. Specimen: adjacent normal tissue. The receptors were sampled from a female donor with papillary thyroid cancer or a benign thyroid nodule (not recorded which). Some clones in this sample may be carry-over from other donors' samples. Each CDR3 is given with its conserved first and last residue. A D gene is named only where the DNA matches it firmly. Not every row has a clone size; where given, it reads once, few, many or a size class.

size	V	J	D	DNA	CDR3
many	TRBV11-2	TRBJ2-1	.	TGTGCCAGCAGCCCGGCCGGCGGGATGGGTCAGCAGTTCTTC	CASSPAGGMGQQFF
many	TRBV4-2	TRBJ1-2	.	TGTGCCAGCAGCCAAGAAACCGCGGGGCTCGGCTACACCTTC	CASSQETAGLGYTF
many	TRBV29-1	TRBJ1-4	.	TGCAGCGTTCGAAGAGGAACTAATGAAAAACTGTTTTTT	CSVRRGTNEKLFF
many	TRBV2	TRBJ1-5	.	TGTGCCAGCAGTGAATCGGGGAACCGGTATAGCAATCAGCCCCAGCATTTT	CASSESGNRYSNQPQHF
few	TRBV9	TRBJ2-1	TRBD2	TGTGCCAGCTCCGGGGGGACTAGCGGTGGGGCTTCCTACAATGAGCAGTTCTTC	CASSGGTSGGASYNEQFF
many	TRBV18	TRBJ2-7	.	TGTGCCAGCTCAGAACAACAGGGTCTCGAGCAGTACTTC	CASSEQQGLEQYF
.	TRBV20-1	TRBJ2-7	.	TGCAGTGCTAGGTCGGGGTACTCCTACGAGCAGTACTTC	CSARSGYSYEQYF
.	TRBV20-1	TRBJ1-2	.	TGCAGTGCTAGAGCTTGGGAACATGACCCCCGTGGCTACACCTTC	CSARAWEHDPRGYTF
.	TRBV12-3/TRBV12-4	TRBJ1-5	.	TGTGCCAGCAGTTTAAATAGCAATCAGCCCCAGCATTTT	CASSLNSNQPQHF
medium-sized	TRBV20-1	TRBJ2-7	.	TGCAGTGCTAGAGCCGGGACAAGCTCCTACGAGCAGTACTTC	CSARAGTSSYEQYF
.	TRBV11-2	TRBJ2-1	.	TGTGCCAGCAGCTTAATAGATAATGAGCAGTTCTTC	CASSLIDNEQFF
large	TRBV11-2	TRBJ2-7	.	TGTGCCAGCAGCTCTAACGTCGGGACTTCCCACTACGAGCAGTACTTC	CASSSNVGTSHYEQYF
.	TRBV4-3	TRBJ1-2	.	TGCGTCAGCAGCCAAGATGTTGGACAGAAAAACTATGGCTACACCTTT	CVSSQDVGQKNYGYTF
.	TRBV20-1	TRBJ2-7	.	TGCAGTGCCGCCCTGGGGGCCTACTACGAGCAGTACTTC	CSAALGAYYEQYF
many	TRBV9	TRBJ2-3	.	TGTGCCAGCAGCCCAATTAGTGAGAGCACAGATACGCAGTATTTT	CASSPISESTDTQYF
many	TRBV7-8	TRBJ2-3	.	TGTGCCAGCAGCCTTGGGACCGCAGATACGCAGTATTTT	CASSLGTADTQYF
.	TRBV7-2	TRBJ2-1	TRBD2	TGTGCCAGCAGCGCCTCCGTGGGACTAGCGGGAGGGCCTAAAAATGAGCAGTTCTTC	CASSASVGLAGGPKNEQFF
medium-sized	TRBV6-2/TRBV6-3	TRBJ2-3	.	TGTGCCAGCAGTTTGTCGGTAGGCTACACAGATACGCAGTATTTT	CASSLSVGYTDTQYF
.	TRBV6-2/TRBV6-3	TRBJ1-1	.	TGTGCCAGCAGTTACGCCATAGAGACTGAAGCTTTCTTT	CASSYAIETEAFF
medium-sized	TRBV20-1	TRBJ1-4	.	TGCAGTGCTAGAGAGTTAGTAGAAAATGAAAAACTGTTTTTT	CSARELVENEKLFF
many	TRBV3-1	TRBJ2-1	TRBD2	TGTGCCAGCAGCCAATTTAGCGGGAGTCGGTACAATGAGCAGTTCTTC	CASSQFSGSRYNEQFF
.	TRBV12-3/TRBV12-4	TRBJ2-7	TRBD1	TGTGCCAGCAGTCCGGGGACAGACACCTACGAGCAGTACTTC	CASSPGTDTYEQYF
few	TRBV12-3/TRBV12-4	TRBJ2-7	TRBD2	TGTGCCAGCAGCCCCCGGGCTAGCGGGATCTACGAGCAGTACTTC	CASSPRASGIYEQYF
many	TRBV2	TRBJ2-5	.	TGTGCCAGCAGTGCCGGCCTGAGAGTAGAGACCCAGTACTTC	CASSAGLRVETQYF